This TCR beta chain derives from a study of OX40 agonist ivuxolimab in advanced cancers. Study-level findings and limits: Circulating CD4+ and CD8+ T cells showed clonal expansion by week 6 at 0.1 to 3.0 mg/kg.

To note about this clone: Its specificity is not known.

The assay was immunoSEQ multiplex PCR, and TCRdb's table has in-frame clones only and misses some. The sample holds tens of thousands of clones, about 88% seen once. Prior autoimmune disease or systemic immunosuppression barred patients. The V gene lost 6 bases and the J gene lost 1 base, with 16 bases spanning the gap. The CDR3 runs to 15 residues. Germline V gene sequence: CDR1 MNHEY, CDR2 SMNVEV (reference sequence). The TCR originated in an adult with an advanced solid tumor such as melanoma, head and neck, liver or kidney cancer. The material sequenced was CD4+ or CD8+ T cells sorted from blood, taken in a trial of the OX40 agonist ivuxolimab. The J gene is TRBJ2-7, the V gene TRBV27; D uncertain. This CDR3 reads CASSSSAALSYEQYF. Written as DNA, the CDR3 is TGTGCCAGCAGCTCCAGCGCAGCGTTATCCTACGAGCAGTACTTC.